This T cell receptor (beta chain) originates from a study of T-cell reconstitution after alpha-beta-depleted transplantation in children. This CDR3 contains 18 residues. The germline V gene encodes CDR1 SGDLS and CDR2 YYNGEE. Trimming shortened V by 3 bases and J by 2 bases, and 20 bases separated the two germline ends. Study-level results: About two months after transplant, alpha-beta T cells reportedly came from several hundred expanded graft clones. One year after transplant, T-cell counts and diversity came mostly from newly produced T cells. There were some patients whose high TCRbeta diversity at day 60 came from surviving recipient T cells and thymic progenitors.

Using unique molecular identifiers, the investigators prepared the TCRbeta library. TCRdb analysed the PCR reads with MiXCR anew, one entry per CDR3 protein. The repertoire consists of around 490,000 distinct CDR3 sequences, with 11% occurring once and the leading ten covering about 15%. This clonotype was counted at least ten times. The antigen is unknown. Source: PBMCs, mostly from graft donor cells, taken 180 days after TCRalphabeta/CD19-depleted stem cell transplant. This receptor was obtained from a female patient between 2 and 15 years old who had a stem cell transplant for aplastic anemia, so the T cells may come from the graft donor. This chain uses TRBV9 with TRBJ2-2, with D hard to call. Written as DNA, the CDR3 is TGTGCCAGCAGCGCCCCCTCTGGCCCCACCAGAAACACCGGGGAGCTGTTTTTT. Its protein product is CASSAPSGPTRNTGELFF.